This T cell receptor (beta chain) was captured in a study of regulatory T cells in long-lasting Graves disease. The table lists this clonotype with a few counts. The antigen is unknown. According to the study, TCR beta libraries were built with iRepertoire HTBI primers and CDR3-region Arm-PCR. TCRdb used MiXCR to reprocess the multiplex PCR reads, holding one entry per CDR3 protein. This table has about 470,000 distinct CDR3 sequences, 15% appearing once. Per the germline V gene, CDR1 is SGHRS and CDR2 is YFSETQ. J gave up 4 bases and V 2 bases, and 8 bases lay outside the gene matches. The CDR3 spans 15 residues. Documented time point: newly diagnosed GD, antithyroid drugs for less than 3 months. There was RNA extracted from PBMCs, and the TCR library was made from it. Regarding the study as a whole: Gene preferences differed: TRBV28, TRBJ1-2, TRBJ2-5 in persistent cases.

The data were also submitted as part of a second study, on T cells in Graves' hyperthyroidism and ophthalmopathy. Turning to that study: Blood shared most expanded thyroid clonotypes above 0.001.

The chain recombines TRBV5-1 with TRBJ2-5, with 7 bases lining up with TRBD2. The material sequenced was peripheral blood mononuclear cells (PBMCs), taken at new diagnosis, from a patient treated with antithyroid drugs. The sequence came from a woman aged 25 to 45 with Graves disease. CDR3 bases: TGCGCCAGCAGCTTATCTGGCGGGAGTGGAGAGACCCAGTACTTC. Translating it yields CASSLSGGSGETQYF.